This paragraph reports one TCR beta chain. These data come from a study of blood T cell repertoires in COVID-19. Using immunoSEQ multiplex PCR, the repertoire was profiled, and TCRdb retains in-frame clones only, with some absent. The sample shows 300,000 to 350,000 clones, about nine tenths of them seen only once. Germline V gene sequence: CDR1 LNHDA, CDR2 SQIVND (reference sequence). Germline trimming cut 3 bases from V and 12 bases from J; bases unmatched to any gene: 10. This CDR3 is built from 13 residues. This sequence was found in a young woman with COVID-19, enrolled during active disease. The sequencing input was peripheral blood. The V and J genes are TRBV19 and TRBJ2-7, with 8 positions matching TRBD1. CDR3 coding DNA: TGTGCCAGTAGTATCGCCGGGACAGGATTTCTGTACTTC. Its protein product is CASSIAGTGFLYF. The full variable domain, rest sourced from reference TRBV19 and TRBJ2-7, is DGGITQSPKYLFRKEGQNVTLSCEQNLNHDAMYWYRQDPGQGLRLIYYSQIVNDFQKGDIAEGYSVSREKKESFPLTVTSAQKNPTAFYLCASSIAGTGFLYFGPGTRLTVT.